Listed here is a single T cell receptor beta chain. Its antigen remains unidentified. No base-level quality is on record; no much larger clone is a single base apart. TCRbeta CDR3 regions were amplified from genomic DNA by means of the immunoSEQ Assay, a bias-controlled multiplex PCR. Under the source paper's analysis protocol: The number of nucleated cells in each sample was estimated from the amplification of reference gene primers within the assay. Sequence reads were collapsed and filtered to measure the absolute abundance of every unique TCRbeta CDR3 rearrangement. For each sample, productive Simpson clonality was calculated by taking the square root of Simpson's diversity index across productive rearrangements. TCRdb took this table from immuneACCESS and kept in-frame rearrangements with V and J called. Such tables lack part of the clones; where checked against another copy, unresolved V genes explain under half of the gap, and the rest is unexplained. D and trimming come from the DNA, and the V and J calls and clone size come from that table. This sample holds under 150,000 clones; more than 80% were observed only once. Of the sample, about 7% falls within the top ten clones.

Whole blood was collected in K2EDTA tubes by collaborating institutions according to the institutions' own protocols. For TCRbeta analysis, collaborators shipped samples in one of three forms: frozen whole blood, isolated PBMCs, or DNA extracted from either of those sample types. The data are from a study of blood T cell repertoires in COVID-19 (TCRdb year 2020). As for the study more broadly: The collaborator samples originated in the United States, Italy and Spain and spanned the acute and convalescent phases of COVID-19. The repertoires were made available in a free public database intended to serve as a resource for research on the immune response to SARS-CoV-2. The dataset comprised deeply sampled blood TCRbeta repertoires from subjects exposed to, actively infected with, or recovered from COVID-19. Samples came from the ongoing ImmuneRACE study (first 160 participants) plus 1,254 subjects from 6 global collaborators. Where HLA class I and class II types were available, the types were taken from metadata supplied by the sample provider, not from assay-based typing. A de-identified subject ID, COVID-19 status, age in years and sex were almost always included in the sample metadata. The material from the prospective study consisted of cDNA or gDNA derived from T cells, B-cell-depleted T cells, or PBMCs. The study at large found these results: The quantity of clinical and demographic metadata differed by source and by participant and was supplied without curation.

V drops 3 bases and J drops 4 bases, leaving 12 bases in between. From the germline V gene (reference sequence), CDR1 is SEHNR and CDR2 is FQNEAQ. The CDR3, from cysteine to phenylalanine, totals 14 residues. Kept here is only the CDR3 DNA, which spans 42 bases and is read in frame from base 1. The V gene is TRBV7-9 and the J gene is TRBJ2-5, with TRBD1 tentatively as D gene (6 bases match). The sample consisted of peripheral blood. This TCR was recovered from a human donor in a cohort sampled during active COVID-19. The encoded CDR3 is CASSLTTGLETQYF. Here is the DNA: TGTGCCAGCAGCTTGACCACAGGGCTAGAGACCCAGTACTTC.